One sample yielded the 14 T cell receptor beta chains listed below, sequenced in a study of T cells in Graves' hyperthyroidism and ophthalmopathy. RNA transcripts gave rise to amplified TCR beta CDR3 regions. First-round RT-PCR with HTBI primers amplified the TCR CDR3 region. Using its own MiXCR run on the multiplex PCR reads, TCRdb lists one record per CDR3 protein. The table shows approximately 400,000 distinct CDR3 sequences, with roughly 14% occurring only once. Sequenced: blood. The receptors derive from a woman younger than 35 with Graves' hyperthyroidism.

There are many counts of this clonotype. V gene TRBV3-1 combines with J gene TRBJ1-4; possibly TRBD1 for D (6 bases). V shed 1 base and J shed 7 bases, with 16 bases lying between them. Germline V lookup: CDR1 LGHDT, CDR2 YNNKEL (reference sequence). This CDR3 region has 16 residues. CDR3: CASSQGAGTQGEKLFF. CDR3 sequence (DNA): TGTGCCAGCAGCCAAGGGGCCGGGACACAGGGTGAAAAACTGTTTTTT.

This clonotype was detected only a few times. V is TRBV6-9 and J is TRBJ1-2, with D possibly being TRBD1 (5 bases). The V and J ends lost 10 bases and 4 bases respectively, with 22 bases between them. CDR3 length: 15 residues. Looked up from germline, CDR1 is MNHGY and CDR2 is SVAAGI. The CDR3, as DNA: TGTGCCACCTCCTCCCGGGGGTTAACCGTCTATGGCTACACCTTC. Protein sequence: CATSSRGLTVYGYTF.

This clonotype was detected only a few times. The V gene is TRBV4-1, the J gene TRBJ2-2, with unresolved D. Germline V CDR1 and CDR2: MGHRA, YSYEKL. Trimming left V 0 bases short and J 7 bases short, with 12 bases between. CDR3 size: 15 residues. CDR3 in DNA: TGCGCCAGCAGCCAAGATCGGTCGAGAGGCGGGGAGCTGTTTTTT. Amino acids: CASSQDRSRGGELFF.

The chain is built from TRBV12-5 and TRBJ2-3; 8 positions agree with TRBD1. The CDR3 is made up of 15 amino acids. Germline CDR1 and CDR2: LGHNT and FRNRAP. With V trimmed by 6 bases and J by 2 bases, 7 bases remained unmatched. For the CDR3, the DNA is TGTGCTAGTGGACCAGGGGGCAAGGACACAGATACGCAGTATTTT. Translated, it gives CASGPGGKDTDTQYF.

The chain employs TRBV10-3 and TRBJ2-2; TRBD2 matches at 12 bases. Germline assignment: CDR1 ENHRY and CDR2 SYGVKD. Unmatched junction bases numbered 4, after V lost 6 bases and J lost 2 bases. CDR3 length: 16 residues. CDR3 protein: CAIRRLAGANTGELFF. CDR3 bases: TGTGCCATCAGACGACTAGCGGGAGCCAACACCGGGGAGCTGTTTTTT.

This clonotype was recorded at least ten times. The chain is built from TRBV6-1 and TRBJ2-2, with a tentative D call TRBD2 (6 bases). V shed 5 bases and J shed 3 bases, with 13 bases lying between them. The germline V gene encodes CDR1 MNHNS and CDR2 SASEGT. This CDR3 contains 15 residues. For the CDR3, the DNA is TGTGCCAGCAGTTTAGGAGGGACTTACACCGGGGAGCTGTTTTTT. Encoded protein: CASSLGGTYTGELFF.

This clonotype showed up many times. This chain uses TRBV12-5 with TRBJ2-4, with D possibly being TRBD2 (5 bases). This CDR3 is 15 amino acids long. The germline V gene encodes CDR1 LGHNT and CDR2 FRNRAP. The ends were cut back, 6 bases at V and 7 bases at J, with 19 bases in the middle. CDR3 coding DNA: TGTGCTAGTGGGGCCCAGGAAAAGTCGGGGAACATTCAGTACTTC. Protein sequence: CASGAQEKSGNIQYF.

At least ten counts were recorded for this clonotype. V and J are TRBV11-2 and TRBJ2-3, with TRBD1 matching over 8 bases. Trimming took 11 bases from V and 6 from J; bases not matched to a gene: 7. In germline, CDR1 is SGHAT, CDR2 FQNNGV. The CDR3 extends over 12 amino acids. Written as DNA, the CDR3 is TGTGCCGCAGGGGGCCTCGGGGATACGCAGTATTTT. This sequence encodes CAAGGLGDTQYF.

This clonotype was observed at least ten times. The V call is TRBV19, the J call TRBJ2-7; a weak D match, TRBD2 (6 bases). CDR1 and CDR2 (germline): LNHDA, SQIVND (reference sequence). The CDR3 covers 15 residues. V was trimmed by 1 base and J by 3 bases, leaving 13 bases between them. Here the CDR3 reads CASSIANGGFYEQYF. In DNA form, the CDR3 reads TGTGCCAGTAGTATAGCTAACGGGGGTTTCTACGAGCAGTACTTC.

This clonotype has ten or more counts. The chain joins TRBV27 to TRBJ1-2; tentative D call: TRBD1 (5 bases). Trimming removed 0 bases from V and 3 bases from J, with 8 bases in between. From germline, CDR1 is MNHEY and CDR2 SMNVEV (reference sequence). This CDR3 spans 14 amino acids. The CDR3: CASSLSGGYYGYTF. The DNA of the CDR3 is TGTGCCAGCAGTTTATCTGGGGGATACTATGGCTACACCTTC.

In DNA, the CDR3 is TGTGCCAGCAGCACAAGGTACACCGGGGAGCTGTTTTTT. The encoded protein is CASSTRYTGELFF. V gene TRBV14 combines with J gene TRBJ2-2; D gene unclear. The CDR3 sequence is 13 residues long. Per the germline V gene, CDR1 is SGHDN and CDR2 is FVKESK. Trimming removed 5 bases at V and 3 bases at J, with 7 bases between.

As to this clonotype: Relative to the germline gene, one junction end is altered; a read error may explain this. The V gene is TRBV3-1, the J gene TRBJ2-2; D could derive from TRBD1 or TRBD2 (6 bases each). The germline V gene encodes CDR1 LGHDT and CDR2 YNNKEL (reference sequence). The CDR3 length is 11 residues. The CDR3 DNA reads as TGTGCCAGCACCCTGAGGGGGGAGCCGTTTTTT. The encoded protein is CASTLRGEPFF.

This clonotype has ten or more counts. The V call is TRBV7-2, the J call TRBJ2-3; the D is unclear. There are 15 residues in the CDR3. Germline CDR1 reads SGHTA; CDR2 reads FQGNSA. Trimming left V 2 bases short and J 1 base short, with 10 bases between. CDR3 loop: CASSLWSYRTDTQYF. The CDR3 nucleotides are TGTGCCAGCAGCTTATGGTCGTACCGCACAGATACGCAGTATTTT.

V gene TRBV11-2 combines with J gene TRBJ1-1; D is unclear. Germline V CDR1 and CDR2: SGHAT, FQNNGV. This CDR3 region has 15 residues. V was trimmed by 2 bases and J by 2 bases, leaving 12 bases between them. CDR3 nucleotides: TGTGCCAGCAGCTTAATGGGCAGCACAAACACTGAAGCTTTCTTT. This translates into CASSLMGSTNTEAFF.